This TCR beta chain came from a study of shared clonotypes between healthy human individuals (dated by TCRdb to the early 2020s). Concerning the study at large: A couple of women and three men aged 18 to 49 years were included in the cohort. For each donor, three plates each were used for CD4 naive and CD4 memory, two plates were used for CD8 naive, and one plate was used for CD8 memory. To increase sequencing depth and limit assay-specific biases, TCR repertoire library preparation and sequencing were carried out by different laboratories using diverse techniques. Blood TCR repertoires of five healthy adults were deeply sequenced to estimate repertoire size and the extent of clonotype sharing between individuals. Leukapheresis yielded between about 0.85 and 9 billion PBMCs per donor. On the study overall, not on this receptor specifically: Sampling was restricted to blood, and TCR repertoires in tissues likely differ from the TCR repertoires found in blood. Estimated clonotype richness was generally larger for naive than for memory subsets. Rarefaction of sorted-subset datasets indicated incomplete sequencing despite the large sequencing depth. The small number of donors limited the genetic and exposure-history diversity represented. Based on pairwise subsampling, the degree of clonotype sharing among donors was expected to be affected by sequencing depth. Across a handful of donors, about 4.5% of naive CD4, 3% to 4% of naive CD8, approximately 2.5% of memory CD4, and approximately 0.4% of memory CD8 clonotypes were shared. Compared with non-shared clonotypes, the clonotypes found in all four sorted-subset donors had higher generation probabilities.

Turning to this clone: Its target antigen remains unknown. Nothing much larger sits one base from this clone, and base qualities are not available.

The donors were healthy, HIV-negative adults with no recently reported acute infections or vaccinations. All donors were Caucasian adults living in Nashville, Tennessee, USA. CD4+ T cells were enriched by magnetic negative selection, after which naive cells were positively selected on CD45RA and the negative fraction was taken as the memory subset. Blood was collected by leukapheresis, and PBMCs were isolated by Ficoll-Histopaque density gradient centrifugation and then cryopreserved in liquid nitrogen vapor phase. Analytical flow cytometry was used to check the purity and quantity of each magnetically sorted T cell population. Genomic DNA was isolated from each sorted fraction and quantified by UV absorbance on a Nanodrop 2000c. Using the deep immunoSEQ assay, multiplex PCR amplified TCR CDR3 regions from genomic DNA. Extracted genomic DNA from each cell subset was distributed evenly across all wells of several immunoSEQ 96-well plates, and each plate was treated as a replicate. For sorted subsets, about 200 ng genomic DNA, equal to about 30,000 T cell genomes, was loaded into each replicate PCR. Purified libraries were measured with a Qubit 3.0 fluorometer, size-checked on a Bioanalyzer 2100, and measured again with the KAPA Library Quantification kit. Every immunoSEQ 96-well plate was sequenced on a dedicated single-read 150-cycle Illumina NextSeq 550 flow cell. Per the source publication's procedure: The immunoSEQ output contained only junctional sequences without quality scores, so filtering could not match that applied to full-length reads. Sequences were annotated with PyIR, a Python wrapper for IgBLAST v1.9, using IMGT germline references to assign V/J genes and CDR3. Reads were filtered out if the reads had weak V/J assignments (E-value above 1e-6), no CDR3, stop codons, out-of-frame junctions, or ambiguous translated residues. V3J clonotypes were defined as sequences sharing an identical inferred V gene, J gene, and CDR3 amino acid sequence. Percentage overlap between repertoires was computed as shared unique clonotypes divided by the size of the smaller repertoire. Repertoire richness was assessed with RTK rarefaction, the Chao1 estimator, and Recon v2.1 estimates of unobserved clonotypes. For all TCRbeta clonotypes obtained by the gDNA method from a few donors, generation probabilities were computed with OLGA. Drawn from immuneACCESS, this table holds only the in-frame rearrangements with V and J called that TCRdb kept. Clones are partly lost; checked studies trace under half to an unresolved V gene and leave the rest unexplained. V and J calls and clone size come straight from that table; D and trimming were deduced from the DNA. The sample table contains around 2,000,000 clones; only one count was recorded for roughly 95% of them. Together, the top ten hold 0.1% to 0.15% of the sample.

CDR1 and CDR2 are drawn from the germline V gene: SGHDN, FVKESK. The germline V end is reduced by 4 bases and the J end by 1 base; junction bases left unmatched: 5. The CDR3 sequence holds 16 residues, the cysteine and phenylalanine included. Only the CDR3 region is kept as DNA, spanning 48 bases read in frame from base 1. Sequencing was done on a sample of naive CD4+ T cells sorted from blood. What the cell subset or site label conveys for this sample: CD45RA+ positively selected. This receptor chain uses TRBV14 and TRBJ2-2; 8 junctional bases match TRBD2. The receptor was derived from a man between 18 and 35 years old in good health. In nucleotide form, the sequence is TGTGCCAGCAGCCCTCGGAGCGGGGGGAACACCGGGGAGCTGTTTTTT. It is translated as CASSPRSGGNTGELFF.